These 2 T cell receptor beta chains were sequenced from one sample in a study of T cell responses to AZD1222 COVID-19 vaccine. Clones were sequenced by immunoSEQ multiplex PCR, and TCRdb holds only the in-frame ones, with some missing. The sample lists under 150,000 clones; 90% were seen once. This sample comprised peripheral blood, obtained 28 days after the second AZD1222 dose. The receptors were sampled from an adult who received the AZD1222 COVID-19 vaccine.

The chain has TRBV30 and TRBJ2-2; 10 bases align to TRBD2. There are 14 residues in the CDR3. Germline trimming cut 5 bases from V and 6 bases from J; bases unmatched to any gene: 6. Germline CDR1 GTSNPN, CDR2 SVGIG (reference sequence). DNA of the CDR3: TGTGCCTGGGGCTTAGCGGGGGGCTCCGGGGAGCTGTTTTTT. Its protein product is CAWGLAGGSGELFF.

V gene TRBV5-1 combines with J gene TRBJ2-5, with 7 bases that match TRBD1. Germline V lookup: CDR1 SGHRS, CDR2 YFSETQ. V trimming: 4 bases; J trimming: 4 bases; junction bases outside the gene matches: 7. The CDR3 runs 14 residues. CDR3 DNA sequence: TGCGCCAGCAGCACAGGACAGGTTTCAGAGACCCAGTACTTC. Its translation is CASSTGQVSETQYF.